Below, 25 T cell receptor beta chains from the same sample are listed, as sequenced in a study of blood T cell repertoires in COVID-19. Sequenced by immunoSEQ multiplex PCR; TCRdb stores in-frame clones only, minus some. The data show about 300,000 clones, around 87% seen once. The material sequenced was peripheral blood. The receptors were gathered from a man between 65 and 85 years old with acute or convalescent COVID-19.

The gene calls are TRBV19 and TRBJ1-3; D remains ambiguous. From germline, CDR1 is LNHDA and CDR2 SQIVND (reference sequence). Trimming took 5 bases from V and 0 from J, leaving 8 bases between them. The CDR3 totals 14 residues. CDR3 coding DNA: TGTGCCAGTAGTTATTCCAGCTCTGGAAACACCATATATTTT. It translates to CASSYSSSGNTIYF.

This clone was found a few times. J is TRBJ2-7 and V is TRBV10-3; D unclear. CDR1 and CDR2 (germline): ENHRY, SYGVKD. This CDR3 contains 13 residues. Between the trimmed V and J ends, which lost 3 bases and 5 bases, there was a span of 11 bases. The CDR3 spells CAISDPPSHEQYF. The CDR3 bases are TGTGCCATCAGTGACCCCCCCAGTCACGAGCAGTACTTC.

V and J are TRBV5-5 and TRBJ2-7, with D possibly matching TRBD1 (5 bases). The V gene lost 4 bases and the J gene lost 0 bases, with 14 bases spanning the gap. The length of the CDR3 is 15 residues. Germline V lookup: CDR1 SGHKS, CDR2 YYEKEE (reference sequence). CDR3 loop: CASSPDAGRSYEQYF. The CDR3 region has the DNA TGTGCCAGCAGCCCGGATGCAGGGCGCTCCTACGAGCAGTACTTC. The variable domain in full, completed from reference TRBV5-5 and TRBJ2-7, reads DAGVTQSPTHLIKTRGQQVTLRCSPISGHKSVSWYQQVLGQGPQFIFQYYEKEERGRGNFPDRFSARQFPNYSSELNVNALLLGDSALYLCASSPDAGRSYEQYFGPGTRLTVT.

The gene calls are TRBV11-1 and TRBJ2-7, with 9 nucleotides matching TRBD1. This CDR3 is built from 14 residues. J lost 5 bases, V lost 5 bases, and 7 bases had no gene match. The germline gives CDR1 SGHAT, CDR2 FQDESV (reference sequence). The CDR3: CASSLRDRDHEQYF. The CDR3 DNA reads TGTGCCAGCAGCCTTAGGGACAGGGATCACGAGCAGTACTTC.

This clone was found a few times. The chain uses TRBV11-2 and TRBJ2-3; 7 bases align to TRBD1. Germline CDR1 and CDR2: SGHAT and FQNNGV. The CDR3 runs to 15 residues. The V gene end was trimmed by 5 bases and the J gene end by 3 bases; junction bases not matched to a gene: 8. Here the CDR3 reads CASSRDRVRTDTQYF. CDR3 nucleotide sequence: TGTGCCAGCAGCAGAGACAGGGTTCGGACAGATACGCAGTATTTT.

The J gene is TRBJ1-2, the V gene TRBV7-2; D call uncertain. The CDR3 covers 13 residues. Per germline, CDR1 SGHTA and CDR2 FQGNSA. Between the trimmed V and J ends, which lost 2 bases and 4 bases, there was a span of 8 bases. The CDR3 here is CASSLPTLYGYTF. Written as DNA, the CDR3 is TGTGCCAGCAGCTTACCGACACTCTATGGCTACACCTTC.

This chain joins TRBV12-3 or TRBV12-4 and TRBJ2-1; no clear D gene. The CDR3 contains 12 residues. The V and J ends lost 6 bases and 13 bases respectively, with 16 bases between them. The CDR3 nucleotides read TGTGCCAGCAGCCTCCTGAAGGAGCCTCAGTTCTTC. It is translated as CASSLLKEPQFF.

Note on this clone: One end of the junction varies from germline; a read error may be responsible. Additional DNA sequences in this sample encode the identical CDR3. The J gene is TRBJ1-5, the V gene TRBV6-2 or TRBV6-3; TRBD1 aligns across 9 bases. The CDR3 contains 15 residues. Germline-derived CDR1 and CDR2 are MNHEY and SVGEGT. The CDR3 nucleotides read TGTGCCAGCAGCTACTCGGACAGGGGCCATCAGCCCCAGCATTTT. This sequence encodes CASSYSDRGHQPQHF.

V gene TRBV6-4 combines with J gene TRBJ2-1; 8 bases agree with TRBD2. The length of the CDR3 is 15 residues. Germline V gene lookup returns CDR1 MRHNA and CDR2 SNTAGT. V trimming: 4 bases; J trimming: 6 bases; junction bases outside the gene matches: 8. The CDR3 sequence is CASSVLAGDSNEQFF. CDR3 nucleotide sequence: TGTGCCAGCAGTGTCCTAGCGGGCGATAGCAATGAGCAGTTCTTC.

V and J are TRBV28 and TRBJ1-3, with no clear D. This CDR3 comprises 12 residues. V gave up 11 bases and J gave up 4 bases, with 12 bases separating them. Germline V gene sequence: CDR1 MDHEN, CDR2 SYDVKM. The CDR3 sequence: CAVGGLGNTIYF. The CDR3 coding sequence is TGTGCCGTCGGCGGGTTGGGAAACACCATATATTTT.

The V call is TRBV4-2, the J call TRBJ2-5, with D possibly matching TRBD2 (5 bases). The CDR3 contains 15 residues. Trimming took off 0 bases at V and 2 bases at J, with 10 bases between the two ends. From germline, CDR1 is LGHNA and CDR2 YNFKEQ. The CDR3 nucleotides read TGTGCCAGCAGCCAAGATCCGGGAAATCAAGAGACCCAGTACTTC. Its protein is CASSQDPGNQETQYF.

The chain joins TRBV29-1 to TRBJ2-7; 7 bases agree with TRBD1. The germline V gene encodes CDR1 SQVTM and CDR2 ANQGSEA. V trimming: 3 bases; J trimming: 5 bases; junction bases outside the gene matches: 4. The CDR3 extends over 12 amino acids. DNA of the CDR3: TGCAGCGTTGAGAGGGGGCCCAACGAGCAGTACTTC. Protein product: CSVERGPNEQYF.

The chain has TRBV29-1 and TRBJ2-3; D perhaps matches TRBD1 (5 bases). Germline lookup yields CDR1 SQVTM and CDR2 ANQGSEA. CDR3 length: 14 residues. V lost 4 bases and J lost 1, with 12 bases in between. For the CDR3, the DNA is TGCAGCGTTGGTCCTTCAGGGCGCACAGATACGCAGTATTTT. Translating gives CSVGPSGRTDTQYF.

V gene TRBV5-6 combines with J gene TRBJ1-2; tentative D call: TRBD1 (5 bases). Germline lookup yields CDR1 SGHDT and CDR2 YYEEEE. This CDR3 comprises 12 residues. Trimming removed 4 bases from V and 6 bases from J, with 10 bases in between. DNA for the CDR3: TGTGCCAGCAGCGTGGGACTTGATGGCTACACCTTC. Protein sequence: CASSVGLDGYTF.

The chain combines TRBV7-7 with TRBJ1-2; 9 nucleotides align to TRBD1. The CDR3 extends over 17 amino acids. CDR1 and CDR2 (germline): SSHAT, FNYEAQ (reference sequence). Trimming cost V 5 bases and J 6 bases; bases outside gene matches: 16. The CDR3 DNA follows: TGTGCCAGCAGCGAGACAGGGGGTTGGGGGTTCGGGCATGGCTACACCTTC. Amino acids: CASSETGGWGFGHGYTF.

The rearrangement uses TRBV11-1 and TRBJ2-7; a weak D match, TRBD2 (7 bases). Deletions cut 8 bases from V and 5 bases from J, with 10 bases between. Germline CDR1 reads SGHAT; CDR2 reads FQDESV (reference sequence). The CDR3 totals 11 residues. The CDR3 nucleotides are TGTGCCAGCGCGGGGGCCCACGAGCAGTACTTC. It translates to CASAGAHEQYF.

The V and J genes are TRBV7-9 and TRBJ1-1, with no clear D. Germline V CDR1 and CDR2: SEHNR, FQNEAQ (reference sequence). V lost 5 bases and J lost 4, with 11 bases in between. CDR3 length equals 13 residues. This CDR3 reads CASSPGLGTEAFF. CDR3 coding DNA: TGTGCCAGCAGCCCAGGTCTTGGCACTGAAGCTTTCTTT.

The CDR3 DNA reads as TGTGCCAGCAGCTTAGTAAAGTCGGGGGACTATGGCTACACCTTC. This translates into CASSLVKSGDYGYTF. The chain employs TRBV7-2 and TRBJ1-2, with a possible D match to TRBD1 (5 bases). This CDR3 has 15 residues. Trimming shortened V by 1 base and J by 3 bases, and 12 bases separated the two germline ends. Germline V gene sequence: CDR1 SGHTA, CDR2 FQGNSA. The full variable domain, rest sourced from reference TRBV7-2 and TRBJ1-2, is GAGVSQSPSNKVTEKGKDVELRCDPISGHTALYWYRQSLGQGLEFLIYFQGNSAPDKSGLPSDRFSAERTGGSVSTLTIQRTQQEDSAVYLCASSLVKSGDYGYTFGSGTRLTVV.

CDR3 in amino acids: CASSYPDSPLHF. CDR3 nucleotides: TGTGCCAGCAGTTACCCCGATTCACCCCTCCACTTT. The chain has TRBV6-2 or TRBV6-3 and TRBJ1-6; D is unresolved. The CDR3 has 12 amino acids. Germline values: CDR1 MNHEY, CDR2 SVGEGT. V lost 2 bases to trimming and J lost 8 bases, with 4 bases between them.

The rearrangement uses TRBV7-2 and TRBJ1-1, with D unresolved. The germline V gene encodes CDR1 SGHTA and CDR2 FQGNSA. Trimming took 3 bases from V and 3 from J, leaving 17 bases between them. The CDR3 is 16 residues long. The chain's CDR3 is CASSFWVGPGDTEAFF. CDR3 coding DNA: TGTGCCAGCAGCTTTTGGGTCGGCCCGGGAGACACTGAAGCTTTCTTT.

This clone appeared many times. The chain uses TRBV19 and TRBJ2-1; the match to TRBD1 covers 8 bases. Germline V gene sequence: CDR1 LNHDA, CDR2 SQIVND (reference sequence). V shed 9 bases, J shed 0 bases, and the junction held 7 bases outside the gene matches. The CDR3 has 15 amino acids. The CDR3, as DNA: TGTGCCAGCTCCAACAGGGGGATCTCCTACAATGAGCAGTTCTTC. As protein: CASSNRGISYNEQFF.

V is TRBV5-1 and J is TRBJ2-3; D might be TRBD1 (6 bases). V shed 4 bases and J shed 1 base, with 13 bases lying between them. There are 15 residues in the CDR3. Germline values: CDR1 SGHRS, CDR2 YFSETQ. CDR3 loop: CASSTQDSRTDTQYF. The DNA of the CDR3 is TGCGCCAGCAGCACTCAGGACAGCCGCACAGATACGCAGTATTTT.

J is TRBJ1-1 and V is TRBV18; 8 nucleotides agree with TRBD1. The length of the CDR3 is 16 residues. With 3 bases clipped from V and 6 bases from J, the junction kept 12 bases outside the gene matches. Germline CDR1 reads KGHSH; CDR2 reads LQKENI. The CDR3 nucleotides read TGTGCCAGCTCACCTATTTCCGGGCAGGGGGCCTCTGAAGCTTTCTTT. This codes for CASSPISGQGASEAFF.

This clone was counted between two and nine times. The V and J genes are TRBV18 and TRBJ2-6; TRBD2 is a possible D gene (5 bases). The V end was cut by 4 bases, the J end by 2 bases, with 12 bases between. This CDR3 contains 16 residues. Germline CDR1 KGHSH, CDR2 LQKENI. The CDR3 region is CASSRTVRAGANVLTF. In DNA form, the CDR3 reads TGTGCCAGCTCACGCACAGTGAGGGCTGGGGCCAACGTCCTGACTTTC.

The chain joins TRBV7-3 to TRBJ2-5; 7 nucleotides agree with TRBD2. After removal of 3 bases from V and 5 bases from J, the junction contained 6 bases not matched to a gene. The CDR3 contains 14 residues. Germline V gives CDR1 SGHTA, CDR2 FQGTGA. The CDR3 sequence: CASSLSGTRETQYF. The CDR3 DNA reads TGTGCCAGCAGCTTGAGCGGGACTCGCGAGACCCAGTACTTC.